The present TCR beta chain was sequenced within a study of blood T cell repertoires in COVID-19. Study at large: The origin of the acute and convalescent COVID-19 samples was the United States, Italy and Spain. PBMCs, B-cell-depleted T cells, or T cells were the source of the cDNA or gDNA that made up the material.

In the source study's methods: It was from reference gene primer amplification that nucleated cell counts were estimated. Method: immunoSEQ multiplex PCR; TCRdb's copy keeps in-frame clones and lacks some. V and J calls and clone size are copied from that table; D and trimming were computed from the DNA. The sample holds more than 200,000 clones; 85% to 90% are singletons and the top ten take about 2%. The V end was cut by 1 base, the J end by 0 bases, with 10 bases between. The CDR3 totals 16 residues. From germline, CDR1 is LGHDT and CDR2 YNNKEL (reference sequence). This sequence was found in a woman aged 45-59 years with acute or convalescent COVID-19. The chain combines TRBV3-1 (or the pseudogene TRBV3-2) with TRBJ1-3, with D possibly TRBD1 on 5 matching bases. Sequencing was done on a sample of peripheral blood. The CDR3 protein is CASSQVGGVSGNTIYF. The CDR3 nucleotides read TGTGCCAGCAGCCAAGTAGGAGGGGTCTCTGGAAACACCATATATTTT.